This T cell receptor (beta chain) is drawn from a study of cytomegalovirus exposure and HLA in healthy donors. The CDR3 spans 14 residues. Germline values: CDR1 MDHEN, CDR2 SYDVKM. V lost 6 bases, J lost 4 bases, and 15 bases lay in between. Likely unrecorded immune exposures existed in these nominally healthy donors. Of note for this clone: Its target is unknown.

Study-level results: Donors were assumed by presence/absence analyses to have roughly uniform sequencing depth. A few chains tied to CMV proved CMV antigen-specific in vitro.

PCR involved 60 Vbeta and 13 Jbeta primers. Only in-frame clones appear in the TCRdb table, and some are missing; sequencing was by immunoSEQ multiplex PCR. Its table lists roughly 72,000 clones. The rearrangement joins TRBV28 to TRBJ1-2; perhaps TRBD1 as D (6 bases). The sequenced material came from PBMCs. The clonotype comes from a man in his late teens or twenties in good health and CMV-seropositive. CDR3 protein: CASRKLQGTYGYTF. DNA of the CDR3: TGTGCCAGCAGAAAATTACAGGGAACCTATGGCTACACCTTC.